The source of this T cell receptor beta chain is a study of blood T cell repertoires in COVID-19. In the study's own analysis: Nucleated cell number was recorded as an estimate derived from reference gene primer amplification. Profiled with immunoSEQ multiplex PCR; TCRdb holds only in-frame clones, not every one. V and J calls and clone size are as listed in that table; D and trimming were resolved from the DNA. The sample lists 250,000 to 300,000 clones; around 89% were seen once. Trimming cost V 7 bases and J 5 bases; bases outside gene matches: 11. The CDR3 has 15 residues. Germline V gene data show CDR1 as MNHEY and CDR2 as SVGAGI.

This TCR was recovered from a middle-aged man with acute or convalescent COVID-19. The sequenced sample was peripheral blood. The chain joins TRBV6-5 to TRBJ1-5; 7 positions match TRBD1. This CDR3 reads CASTSGDSRYQPQHF. CDR3 nucleotides: TGTGCCAGCACGTCAGGGGACAGTCGATATCAGCCCCAGCATTTT.